These 17 T cell receptor beta chains originate from one sample sequenced in a study of graft-versus-host responses after intestinal transplantation. The table came from immunoSEQ multiplex PCR; TCRdb's copy has only in-frame clones and leaves some out. The sample has under 90,000 clones, roughly 90% seen once. Antigens for these TCRs are unknown. This specimen consisted of unstimulated CD8+ T cells sorted from spleen or lymph node cells, obtained before transplant. The receptors originated from a human donor who was the organ donor for an intestinal transplant.

The rearrangement links TRBV7-8 to TRBJ1-4; TRBD1 aligns across 8 bases. The germline gives CDR1 SGHVS, CDR2 FQNEAQ. CDR3 length: 15 residues. With 4 bases clipped from V and 8 bases from J, the junction kept 9 bases outside the gene matches. CDR3 coding DNA: TGTGCCAGCAGCTGGACAGGGTGGGGGAAGGAAAAACTGTTTTTT. It translates to CASSWTGWGKEKLFF.

The chain links TRBV4-1 to TRBJ1-5, with TRBD1 identical over 7 bases. The CDR3 has 15 amino acids. Germline-derived CDR1 and CDR2 are MGHRA and YSYEKL. V lost 1 base and J lost 2; bases outside the gene matches: 2. The CDR3 loop reads CASSQAGQGNQPQHF. The DNA for the CDR3 is TGCGCCAGCAGCCAAGCCGGACAGGGCAATCAGCCCCAGCATTTT.

V gene TRBV7-9 combines with J gene TRBJ1-1, with unresolved D. The ends were cut back, 5 bases at V and 0 bases at J, with 16 bases in the middle. There are 16 residues in the CDR3. The germline V gene encodes CDR1 SEHNR and CDR2 FQNEAQ (reference sequence). The CDR3 DNA reads as TGTGCCAGCAGCACCGTCTTTCTGAGATTGAACACTGAAGCTTTCTTT. It specifies CASSTVFLRLNTEAFF.

This clone showed up just once. The chain is built from TRBV4-2 and TRBJ2-1; maybe TRBD1 (7 bases). The CDR3 length is 14 residues. CDR1 and CDR2 from the germline V gene are LGHNA and YNFKEQ. V lost 2 bases and J 5 bases, leaving 10 bases between the germline ends. The CDR3 sequence is CASSQPGGHNEQFF. Here the CDR3 DNA reads TGTGCCAGCAGCCAACCAGGGGGGCACAATGAGCAGTTCTTC.

Here the CDR3 DNA reads TGTGCCAGCAGCTACGGACAGGGGGGTCAGCCCCAGCATTTT. Amino acids: CASSYGQGGQPQHF. The V call is TRBV5-6, the J call TRBJ1-5; TRBD1 aligns across 10 bases. Germline CDR1 SGHDT, CDR2 YYEEEE. This CDR3 comprises 14 residues. V shed 3 bases, J shed 6 bases, and the junction held 3 bases outside the gene matches.

The J gene is TRBJ2-1, the V gene TRBV10-1; tentative D call: TRBD1 (6 bases). The ends were cut back, 7 bases at V and 1 base at J, with 14 bases in the middle. The CDR3 covers 15 residues. Germline CDR1 reads WNHNN; CDR2 reads SYGVQD (reference sequence). CDR3 region: CASKESGASYNEQFF. The CDR3 DNA is TGCGCCAGCAAAGAGTCAGGGGCTTCCTACAATGAGCAGTTCTTC.

This CDR3 reads CASSLARGGATQETQYF. The CDR3 DNA sequence: TGTGCCAGCAGCTTGGCCCGCGGGGGGGCTACCCAAGAGACCCAGTACTTC. V usage is TRBV5-6 and J usage is TRBJ2-5, with 9 nucleotides matching TRBD2. J was trimmed by 1 base and V by 0 bases; bases with no gene match: 7. The CDR3 is 17 amino acids. CDR1 SGHDT and CDR2 YYEEEE come from the germline V gene.

The CDR3 nucleotides are TGTGCCAGCAGTGAACCGGTTTCGTACCAAGAGACCCAGTACTTC. Translation gives CASSEPVSYQETQYF. This rearrangement joins TRBV2 to TRBJ2-5; no definite D call. There are 15 residues in the CDR3. Between the trimmed V and J ends, which lost 2 bases and 0 bases, there was a span of 10 bases. Germline values: CDR1 SNHLY, CDR2 FYNNEI.

CDR3 region: CSVSGGLLGNEQFF. The DNA for the CDR3 is TGCAGCGTTAGCGGGGGGCTCTTGGGGAATGAGCAGTTCTTC. The gene calls are TRBV29-1 and TRBJ2-1; 9 nucleotides agree with TRBD2. CDR1 is SQVTM and CDR2 is ANQGSEA in the germline V gene. J was trimmed by 7 bases and V by 5 bases; bases with no gene match: 9. The CDR3 runs to 14 residues.

This rearrangement joins TRBV5-4 to TRBJ1-1; 8 nucleotides line up with TRBD1. The CDR3 is made up of 15 amino acids. Per the germline V gene, CDR1 is SGHNT and CDR2 is YYREEE (reference sequence). The junction had 8 bases not matched to a gene; V was cut back by 4 bases and J by 3 bases. This CDR3 reads CASSTRQGWDTEAFF. CDR3 sequence (DNA): TGTGCCAGCAGCACGCGACAGGGGTGGGACACTGAAGCTTTCTTT. The variable domain in full, completed from reference TRBV5-4 and TRBJ1-1, reads ETGVTQSPTHLIKTRGQQVTLRCSSQSGHNTVSWYQQALGQGPQFIFQYYREEENGRGNFPPRFSGLQFPNYSSELNVNALELDDSALYLCASSTRQGWDTEAFFGQGTRLTVV.

The rearrangement uses TRBV11-1 and TRBJ1-1; weak D call: TRBD1 (6 bases). V lost 7 bases and J lost 1, with 16 bases in between. The CDR3 extends over 15 amino acids. Germline V gene data show CDR1 as SGHAT and CDR2 as FQDESV (reference sequence). In nucleotides, the CDR3 is TGTGCCAGCACGAGAGGGGGAGCATGGAACACTGAAGCTTTCTTT. Amino acids: CASTRGGAWNTEAFF.

Only one count was recorded for this clone. The chain carries TRBV6-5 and TRBJ2-3, with TRBD2 identical over 10 bases. Germline-derived CDR1 and CDR2 are MNHEY and SVGAGI. This CDR3 has 15 amino acids. The V and J ends lost 4 bases and 4 bases, in that order; junction bases with no gene match: 5. The CDR3 DNA follows: TGTGCCAGCAGTTCCTCGAGCGGGGGGGCAGATACGCAGTATTTT. It yields the protein CASSSSSGGADTQYF.

This rearrangement joins TRBV7-6 to TRBJ2-2, with 7 bases matching TRBD2. This CDR3 spans 16 amino acids. V lost 0 bases, J lost 4 bases, and 5 bases stayed unmatched. Germline V gene data show CDR1 as SGHVS and CDR2 as FNYEAQ. The DNA of the CDR3 is TGTGCCAGCAGCTTAGCGGGGGGGGACTTCACCGGGGAGCTGTTTTTT. This encodes CASSLAGGDFTGELFF.

The chain recombines TRBV6-1 with TRBJ2-5; D remains ambiguous. Trimming removed 2 bases at V and 2 bases at J, with 12 bases between. The CDR3 totals 15 residues. Per germline, CDR1 MNHNS and CDR2 SASEGT. The CDR3, as DNA: TGTGCCAGCAGTGAATCGGTCCCCGAGCAAGAGACCCAGTACTTC. This translates into CASSESVPEQETQYF.

The chain employs TRBV10-2 and TRBJ2-3, with D possibly matching TRBD1 (6 bases). CDR3 size: 16 residues. The germline V and J ends were trimmed by 3 bases and 2 bases, with 15 bases remaining between them. CDR1 is WSHSY and CDR2 is SAAADI in the germline V gene. CDR3 amino acids: CASSDGWGRSTDTQYF. The CDR3 DNA reads TGCGCCAGCAGTGATGGGTGGGGGCGGTCCACAGATACGCAGTATTTT.

V usage is TRBV6-6 and J usage is TRBJ2-1, with D maybe TRBD1 (6 bases). Deletions cut 6 bases from V and 8 bases from J, with 14 bases between. CDR1 MNHNY and CDR2 SVGAGI come from the germline V gene (reference sequence). The CDR3 length is 13 residues. The CDR3: CASRTYRVDEQFF. CDR3 bases: TGTGCCAGCAGGACCTACAGGGTTGATGAGCAGTTCTTC.

This chain uses TRBV19 with TRBJ2-1, with D unclear. The V gene lost 5 bases and the J gene lost 4 bases, with 9 bases spanning the gap. Germline assignment: CDR1 LNHDA and CDR2 SQIVND (reference sequence). The CDR3 totals 13 residues. In DNA form, the CDR3 reads TGTGCCAGTAGTGCGGCTCGTTACAATGAGCAGTTCTTC. Translating it yields CASSAARYNEQFF.